This T cell receptor (beta chain) was sequenced during a study of graft-versus-host responses after intestinal transplantation. Overall study: Uniformly, recipients were administered anti-thymocyte globulin induction with subsequent tacrolimus and steroids for around three years.

The table came from immunoSEQ multiplex PCR; TCRdb's copy has only in-frame clones and leaves some out. This table has some 36,000 clones, roughly 94% appearing once. V gave up 0 bases and J gave up 1 base, with 8 bases separating them. Germline CDR1 SGHRS, CDR2 YFSETQ. The CDR3 is 14 amino acids. In the case of this clone: Its antigen is unidentified.

The receptor comes from a human donor who was the organ donor for an intestinal transplant. The J gene is TRBJ2-7, the V gene TRBV5-1; D not certain. Specimen: unstimulated CD4+ T cells sorted from spleen or lymph node cells, collected before transplant. The CDR3 nucleotides read TGCGCCAGCAGCTTGGAGGCAGGTTCCTACGAGCAGTACTTC. Translation: CASSLEAGSYEQYF.